The rows below give T cell receptor beta chains drawn from one sample of a study of shared T cell receptors in the human thymus. Sequencing used immunoSEQ multiplex PCR; TCRdb keeps in-frame clones, though not all of them. The sample carries 700,000 or so clones, approximately 83% recorded once. The same sample was also used in a study of human thymus T cells.

Input material: thymocytes. These receptors were taken from a girl under two years old with a congenital heart defect. Each CDR3 is given with its conserved first and last residue. D genes are given only for firm matches. Only part of the rows carry a size: once, few, many, or a class if the clone is expanded.

clone size,D gene,J gene,V gene,CDR3 protein,CDR3 DNA
NA,NA,TRBJ1-1,TRBV28,CASSPNTEAFF,TGTGCCAGCAGCCCAAACACTGAAGCTTTCTTT
NA,NA,TRBJ1-1,TRBV5-6,CASSCPTEMNTEAFF,TGTGCCAGCAGCTGTCCGACGGAGATGAACACTGAAGCTTTCTTT
NA,NA,TRBJ1-1,TRBV5-4,CASSPRADPLAEAFF,TGTGCCAGCAGCCCCCGAGCGGACCCCCTCGCTGAAGCTTTCTTT
NA,NA,TRBJ1-4,TRBV12-5,CASGMTAENEKLFF,TGTGCTAGTGGTATGACAGCAGAGAATGAAAAACTGTTTTTT
NA,TRBD2,TRBJ2-3,TRBV28,CASSLRTSGGDTDTQYF,TGTGCCAGCAGTCTCCGGACTAGCGGGGGGGACACAGATACGCAGTATTTT
once,NA,TRBJ2-3,TRBV5-6,CASSLFRGLTDTQYF,TGTGCCAGCAGCTTGTTTAGAGGCCTCACAGATACGCAGTATTTT
NA,NA,TRBJ2-5,TRBV15,CATSRVGSTGTQETQYF,TGTGCCACCAGCAGAGTTGGGTCCACCGGGACACAAGAGACCCAGTACTTC
NA,NA,TRBJ2-7,TRBV28,CASSCHASTGTRCYEQYF,TGTGCCAGCAGTTGCCACGCATCAACCGGGACTCGGTGCTACGAGCAGTACTTC
NA,NA,TRBJ2-7,TRBV6-1,CASSEVRRVKAYEQYF,TGTGCCAGCAGTGAAGTCCGGAGAGTTAAAGCCTACGAGCAGTACTTC
NA,TRBD1,TRBJ2-1,TRBV4-1,CASSKGQGAQNEQFF,TGCGCCAGCAGCAAAGGGCAGGGGGCGCAGAATGAGCAGTTCTTC
few,TRBD1,TRBJ2-3,TRBV5-1,CASSPVDRGNYTQYF,TGCGCCAGCAGCCCCGTTGACAGGGGTAATTATACGCAGTATTTT
once,TRBD2,TRBJ2-7,TRBV5-5,CASSSAGRGDDGREQYF,TGTGCCAGCAGCTCAGCTGGGCGGGGGGACGACGGGCGAGAGCAGTACTTC
NA,NA,TRBJ1-1,TRBV30,CAWSSWGDTEAFF,TGTGCCTGGAGTAGTTGGGGGGACACTGAAGCTTTCTTT
NA,NA,TRBJ2-1,TRBV4-1,CASSRTYNEQFF,TGCGCCAGCAGCCGGACTTACAATGAGCAGTTCTTC
NA,TRBD2,TRBJ2-1,TRBV5-1,CASSLRGPPGGAAGEQEYNEQFF,TGCGCCAGCAGCTTAAGGGGTCCCCCGGGTGGAGCGGCGGGGGAACAGGAGTACAATGAGCAGTTCTTC
once,NA,TRBJ1-4,TRBV4-1,CASSQPPGVYNEKLFF,TGCGCCAGCAGCCAACCCCCGGGGGTATATAATGAAAAACTGTTTTTT
NA,NA,TRBJ1-5,TRBV5-6,CASSLSGGIQPQHF,TGTGCCAGCAGCTTGTCTGGGGGGATTCAGCCCCAGCATTTT
NA,NA,TRBJ1-2,TRBV5-1,CASSLFGRDGYTF,TGCGCCAGCAGCCTTTTCGGCAGGGATGGCTACACCTTC
NA,TRBD1,TRBJ2-7,TRBV5-4,CASSLGGFGQGDEQYF,TGTGCCAGCAGCTTGGGCGGATTCGGACAGGGAGACGAGCAGTACTTC
NA,NA,TRBJ1-2,TRBV19,CASTRSEVQDYGYTF,TGTGCCAGTACGAGGAGCGAGGTTCAAGACTATGGCTACACCTTC
NA,NA,TRBJ2-2,TRBV5-1,CASSLGTFNTGELFF,TGCGCCAGCAGCTTAGGGACATTCAACACCGGGGAGCTGTTTTTT
NA,TRBD1,TRBJ2-5,TRBV11-1,CASSFEYPQGAETQYF,TGTGCCAGCAGCTTCGAGTATCCACAGGGGGCAGAGACCCAGTACTTC
NA,TRBD1,TRBJ1-3,TRBV5-1,CASSVAMGQGAVGNTIYF,TGCGCCAGCAGCGTGGCAATGGGACAGGGGGCAGTAGGAAACACCATATATTTT
NA,TRBD2,TRBJ2-1,TRBV10-3,CAITTTSGGASNEQFF,TGTGCCATCACCACGACTAGCGGGGGGGCCTCGAATGAGCAGTTCTTC
few,TRBD1,TRBJ1-1,TRBV7-9,CASSLMGQLMNTEAFF,TGTGCCAGCAGCTTAATGGGACAGCTCATGAACACTGAAGCTTTCTTT
NA,NA,TRBJ2-7,TRBV5-1,CASSLGPPNRLSYEQYF,TGCGCCAGCAGCTTGGGCCCTCCGAACAGGTTGTCCTACGAGCAGTACTTC
NA,NA,TRBJ1-2,TRBV27,CASSLSREGPFHGYTF,TGTGCCAGCAGTTTATCCAGGGAGGGGCCCTTCCATGGCTACACCTTC
NA,TRBD1,TRBJ2-1,TRBV18,CASSPNRGSYNEQFF,TGTGCCAGCTCACCTAACAGGGGATCCTACAATGAGCAGTTCTTC
once,TRBD2,TRBJ2-5,TRBV2,CASRGCMNVSSGGIGETQYF,TGTGCCAGCAGGGGGTGTATGAATGTGTCTAGCGGGGGTATCGGGGAGACCCAGTACTTC
once,TRBD1,TRBJ2-5,TRBV28,CASSLKDRGVETQYF,TGTGCCAGCAGTTTAAAGGACAGGGGGGTAGAGACCCAGTACTTC
NA,NA,TRBJ1-1,TRBV29-1,CSVANTEAFF,TGCAGCGTTGCTAACACTGAAGCTTTCTTT
NA,NA,TRBJ1-1,TRBV4-3,CASSTHSKAGIEAFF,TGCGCCAGCAGCACCCATTCAAAAGCAGGTATTGAAGCTTTCTTT
NA,NA,TRBJ1-1,TRBV7-2,CASSSATRGRQSNTEAFF,TGTGCCAGCAGCTCGGCCACAAGGGGAAGACAGTCGAACACTGAAGCTTTCTTT
few,TRBD1,TRBJ1-1,TRBV5-1,CASHTTGEGKNTEAFF,TGCGCCAGTCACACGACAGGGGAAGGGAAGAACACTGAAGCTTTCTTT
NA,TRBD1,TRBJ1-2,TRBV19,CASRDRDRESMEYGYTF,TGTGCCAGTAGGGACCGGGACAGGGAGAGTATGGAGTATGGCTACACCTTC
NA,NA,TRBJ2-1,TRBV5-6,CASSLYPNEQFF,TGTGCCAGCAGCTTGTATCCTAATGAGCAGTTCTTC
NA,NA,TRBJ2-3,TRBV9,CASSAFTGIADTQYF,TGTGCCAGCAGCGCCTTTACCGGTATAGCAGATACGCAGTATTTT
once,NA,TRBJ2-3,TRBV5-1,CASSSRGTDTQYF,TGCGCCAGCAGCAGCCGGGGGACAGATACGCAGTATTTT
once,NA,TRBJ1-1,TRBV19,CASSIVGEKTEAFF,TGTGCCAGTAGTATAGTCGGGGAGAAAACTGAAGCTTTCTTT
NA,NA,TRBJ1-2,TRBV6-5,CASSSTRRVNYGYTF,TGTGCCAGCAGCTCTACCAGGAGGGTGAACTATGGCTACACCTTC
NA,TRBD1,TRBJ2-2,TRBV5-8,CASSFLDRDDTGELFF,TGTGCCAGCAGCTTCTTGGACAGGGACGACACCGGGGAGCTGTTTTTT